The 21 T cell receptor beta chains below all came from one sample that was sequenced in a study of cytomegalovirus exposure and HLA in healthy donors (dated by TCRdb to about 2017). Receptors were amplified or captured by the immunoSEQ multiplex PCR assay. A mixture of 60 forward primers for TCR Vbeta segments and 13 reverse primers for TCR Jbeta segments was used in the multiplex PCR. This immuneACCESS table, as held by TCRdb, lists in-frame sequences with V and J called but not all clones. Of the missing ones, under half trace to an unresolved V gene in checked studies; the others have no known cause. The sample table contains 140,000 to 150,000 clones; only one count was recorded for roughly 85% of them. The ten most abundant clones make up 3% to 3.5% of the sample. Input material: PBMCs. The receptors shown here come from a male donor in good health and CMV-seronegative.

The V and J genes are TRBV28 and TRBJ1-5; TRBD1 agrees at 7 bases. CDR3 length: 16 amino acids. V trimming: 8 bases; J trimming: 11 bases; junction bases outside the gene matches: 21. Germline CDR1 MDHEN, CDR2 SYDVKM. CDR3 amino acids: CASLAASTGSKRSQHF. The DNA for the CDR3 is TGTGCCAGCCTTGCCGCGTCGACAGGGTCGAAAAGGTCCCAGCATTTT.

The V gene is TRBV1, the J gene TRBJ1-5; TRBD1, the table's D call, lacks a check against the DNA. TRBV1 is noted as a pseudogene. The CDR3 covers 14 residues. In DNA form, the CDR3 reads TGCACCAGCAGCCACACATCAGGGATTCAGCCCCAGCATTTT. It specifies CTSSHTSGIQPQHF.

This clone was seen a few times. This sequence joins TRBV12-5 and TRBJ2-3; D possibly corresponds to TRBD1 (6 bases). CDR1 is LGHNT and CDR2 is FRNRAP in the germline V gene. CDR3 size: 15 residues. Trimming took off 5 bases at V and 6 bases at J, with 18 bases between the two ends. The CDR3 protein is CASGPPGTSGDTQYF. The CDR3 nucleotides read TGTGCTAGTGGTCCTCCGGGGACATCTGGGGATACGCAGTATTTT.

V and J are TRBV7-2 and TRBJ2-2; 7 bases are a match to TRBD1. Trimming took 5 bases from V and 6 from J; bases not matched to a gene: 3. This CDR3 has 13 amino acids. Per the germline V gene, CDR1 is SGHTA and CDR2 is FQGNSA. The CDR3, as DNA: TGTGCCAGCAGCCCAGGACAGGCCGGGGAGCTGTTTTTT. Translating gives CASSPGQAGELFF. Full variable domain (missing parts from reference TRBV7-2 and TRBJ2-2): GAGVSQSPSNKVTEKGKDVELRCDPISGHTALYWYRQSLGQGLEFLIYFQGNSAPDKSGLPSDRFSAERTGGSVSTLTIQRTQQEDSAVYLCASSPGQAGELFFGEGSRLTVL.

The chain uses TRBV4-3 and TRBJ2-3; 10 bases match TRBD2. This CDR3 spans 18 amino acids. Germline V gives CDR1 LGHNA, CDR2 YSLEER. Losses at the gene ends were 1 base for V and 1 base for J; bases not matched to a gene: 8. DNA of the CDR3: TGCGCCAGCAGCCAAGGTGAGGTAGCGGGAGGTCGCACAGATACGCAGTATTTT. Protein sequence: CASSQGEVAGGRTDTQYF.

The V and J genes are TRBV28 and TRBJ2-7; 9 nucleotides agree with TRBD1. This CDR3 has 14 residues. The ends lost 6 bases at V and 2 bases at J; junction bases unmatched: 5. Germline V lookup: CDR1 MDHEN, CDR2 SYDVKM. The CDR3 sequence is CASRGTGKAYEQYF. CDR3 bases: TGTGCCAGCAGGGGGACAGGGAAAGCCTACGAGCAGTACTTC.

The V gene is TRBV7-2, the J gene TRBJ2-7; no firm D call. Germline values: CDR1 SGHTA, CDR2 FQGNSA. Trimming stripped 4 bases from V and 4 bases from J, with 8 bases between. The length of the CDR3 is 12 residues. CDR3 DNA: TGTGCCAGCAGCTCCACGAGGTACGAGCAGTACTTC. Translating gives CASSSTRYEQYF.

The chain links TRBV28 to TRBJ1-2, with 9 nucleotides matching TRBD1. Trimming took 5 bases from V and 8 from J; bases not matched to a gene: 18. The CDR3 is 17 amino acids. Looked up from germline, CDR1 is MDHEN and CDR2 is SYDVKM. CDR3 residues: CASSSQGGGDRGIGYTF. Here the CDR3 DNA reads TGTGCCAGCAGTAGTCAAGGGGGTGGCGACAGGGGGATCGGCTACACCTTC.

A single count supports this clone. V and J are TRBV5-4 and TRBJ2-2, with a weak D call TRBD2 (6 bases). The ends were cut back, 2 bases at V and 2 bases at J, with 16 bases in the middle. The CDR3 contains 17 residues. Germline lookup yields CDR1 SGHNT and CDR2 YYREEE (reference sequence). Written as DNA, the CDR3 is TGTGCCAGCAGCTTAGGGCTGGAGACTAGTAACACCGGGGAGCTGTTTTTT. Encoded protein: CASSLGLETSNTGELFF.

The CDR3 sequence is CASSRAGTDTQYF. The CDR3 DNA follows: TGTGCCAGCAGCCGGGCCGGCACAGATACGCAGTATTTT. The chain links TRBV14 to TRBJ2-3; D gene unclear. This CDR3 comprises 13 residues. V was trimmed by 4 bases and J by 1 base, leaving 6 bases between them. Per germline, CDR1 SGHDN and CDR2 FVKESK.

The chain links TRBV18 to TRBJ2-7; 7 bases fit TRBD1. V lost 3 bases, J lost 3 bases, and 8 bases stayed unmatched. The CDR3 sequence is 15 residues long. The germline CDR1 and CDR2 sequences are KGHSH and LQKENI. The CDR3 spells CASSPGTATNYEQYF. For the CDR3, the DNA is TGTGCCAGCTCACCCGGGACAGCCACGAACTACGAGCAGTACTTC.

The V and J genes are TRBV4-1 and TRBJ2-2; 7 positions match TRBD1. The ends lost 1 base at V and 1 base at J; junction bases unmatched: 9. This CDR3 contains 18 residues. Germline lookup yields CDR1 MGHRA and CDR2 YSYEKL. CDR3 in amino acids: CASSQGLGQDRNTGELFF. The CDR3 region has the DNA TGCGCCAGCAGCCAAGGCTTAGGACAGGACCGGAACACCGGGGAGCTGTTTTTT.

V is TRBV7-3 and J is TRBJ2-7; 11 nucleotides align to TRBD1. The J segment lost 6 bases and the V segment lost 2 bases, leaving 3 bases of the junction unmatched. The CDR3 runs to 14 residues. Germline V lookup: CDR1 SGHTA, CDR2 FQGTGA. This CDR3 is CASSLLGTGGEQYF. CDR3 nucleotides: TGTGCCAGCAGCTTACTTGGGACAGGGGGCGAGCAGTACTTC.

This sequence joins TRBV4-2 and TRBJ2-5, with 12 bases fitting TRBD1. The CDR3 is made up of 16 amino acids. V dropped 1 base and J dropped 5; count of bases not matched to a gene: 5. The germline V gene encodes CDR1 LGHNA and CDR2 YNFKEQ. CDR3: CASSQGMGQGAETQYF. In nucleotides, the CDR3 is TGTGCCAGCAGCCAAGGGATGGGACAGGGGGCGGAGACCCAGTACTTC.

The rearrangement joins TRBV6-1 to TRBJ2-2, with 7 bases identical to TRBD1. Looked up from germline, CDR1 is MNHNS and CDR2 is SASEGT. J gave up 3 bases and V 0 bases, and 7 bases lay outside the gene matches. The length of the CDR3 is 17 residues. The CDR3 DNA follows: TGTGCCAGCAGTGAAGCTACAGGGGAAGGGGACACCGGGGAGCTGTTTTTT. It encodes CASSEATGEGDTGELFF.

The rearrangement links TRBV21-1 to TRBJ2-1; TRBD2 is taken as the D call from the table, unchecked against the DNA. TRBV21-1 is annotated as a pseudogene. The CDR3 is 17 residues long. The CDR3 bases are TGTGCCAGCAGCAAAGATCCTAGCGGGCCCTCCTACAATGAGCAGTTCTTC. It translates to CASSKDPSGPSYNEQFF.

The genes are TRBV28 and TRBJ2-7; 7 nucleotides agree with TRBD1. The CDR3 is 16 residues long. Trimming removed 4 bases from V and 1 base from J; junction bases left unmatched: 10. Germline lookup yields CDR1 MDHEN and CDR2 SYDVKM. The chain's CDR3 is CASSSHPGTASYEQYF. The CDR3 coding sequence is TGTGCCAGCAGTTCTCATCCCGGGACAGCGTCCTACGAGCAGTACTTC.

The V gene is TRBV4-2, the J gene TRBJ2-1; 10 bases are shared with TRBD1. The CDR3 contains 16 residues. V was clipped by 2 bases and J by 7 bases; unmatched bases: 8. In germline, CDR1 is LGHNA, CDR2 YNFKEQ. The CDR3 loop is CASSQPGQGQTNEQFF. CDR3 DNA sequence: TGTGCCAGCAGCCAACCGGGACAGGGGCAGACTAATGAGCAGTTCTTC.

The chain links TRBV6-5 to TRBJ1-2; D is unresolved. The V end was cut by 2 bases, the J end by 4 bases, with 8 bases between. Germline CDR1 is MNHEY and CDR2 is SVGAGI. This CDR3 has 13 residues. The CDR3 here is CASSYLPVYGYTF. Here the CDR3 DNA reads TGTGCCAGCAGTTACCTACCCGTCTATGGCTACACCTTC.

With respect to this clone: Mismatch with germline at one junction end may stem from a read error. CDR3 DNA sequence: TGTGCCAGTAGTATACCCGGACAGGGTGGAGTGAACACTGAAGCCTTCTTT. Its translation is CASSIPGQGGVNTEAFF. This chain connects TRBV19 to TRBJ1-1, with 8 nucleotides matching TRBD1. The CDR3 runs to 17 residues. Germline V gene sequence: CDR1 LNHDA, CDR2 SQIVND (reference sequence).

The chain uses TRBV9 and TRBJ2-2; TRBD1 aligns across 9 bases. This CDR3 comprises 16 residues. With V trimmed by 0 bases and J by 2 bases, 2 bases remained unmatched. Germline lookup yields CDR1 SGDLS and CDR2 YYNGEE. The CDR3: CASSVVGQGNTGELFF. CDR3 in DNA: TGTGCCAGCAGCGTAGTGGGACAGGGTAACACCGGGGAGCTGTTTTTT.